Listed below are T cell receptor beta chains from one sample, sequenced in a study of cytomegalovirus exposure and HLA in healthy donors. Clones were read by immunoSEQ multiplex PCR, and TCRdb kept only the in-frame ones, dropping some. The repertoire has some 140,000 clones, approximately 64% of them found once; the top ten carry 2.4%. Material for sequencing was PBMCs. The receptor source for this set is a woman in her thirties or forties in good health and CMV-seronegative. Each CDR3 is given with its conserved first and last residue. D genes are given only for firm matches. Clone size, where shown, is once, few, many, or a class for clones that have expanded.

NA,TRBV7-9,NA,13,TRBJ2-5,TGTGCCAGCAGCCTCAGCGAAACAGAGACCCAGTACTTC,CASSLSETETQYF
TRBD1,TRBV5-6,NA,15,TRBJ2-2,TGTGCCAGCAGCTTGACAGGGGGCGTTATCGGGGAGCTGTTTTTT,CASSLTGGVIGELFF
NA,TRBV5-1,NA,13,TRBJ2-5,TGCGCCAGCAGCCCGGGGACAAAGGAGACCCAGTACTTC,CASSPGTKETQYF
TRBD2,TRBV27,NA,18,TRBJ2-3,TGTGCCAGCAGTTTATCGCTAGCGGGGGGTTTAAGCACAGATACGCAGTATTTT,CASSLSLAGGLSTDTQYF
NA,TRBV28,NA,12,TRBJ1-6,TGTGCCAGCAGATCTAGCAATTCACCCCTCCACTTT,CASRSSNSPLHF
NA,TRBV5-4,NA,14,TRBJ2-5,TGTGCCAGCAGCTCCACGGGCAGGGGAGAGACCCAGTACTTC,CASSSTGRGETQYF
TRBD1,TRBV18,NA,15,TRBJ1-1,TGTGCCAGCTCACATTACAGGGGGCAGGGCACTGAAGCTTTCTTT,CASSHYRGQGTEAFF
TRBD1,TRBV9,NA,18,TRBJ1-1,TGTGCCAGCAGCGTAGCTACAGGGGGGGGGCTTGGGGACACTGAAGCTTTCTTT,CASSVATGGGLGDTEAFF
TRBD1,TRBV4-3,NA,15,TRBJ1-6,TGCGCCAGCAGCCAAGATCAACAGGGGAATTCACCCCTCCACTTT,CASSQDQQGNSPLHF
TRBD2,TRBV30,NA,13,TRBJ2-3,TGTGCCTGGAGTAGCGGGGGAGGCGATACGCAGTATTTT,CAWSSGGGDTQYF
NA,TRBV2,few,12,TRBJ1-1,TGTGCCGTCCACAGAGCTAACACTGAAGCTTTCTTT,CAVHRANTEAFF
TRBD2,TRBV6-4,NA,17,TRBJ2-3,TGTGCCAGCAGTGATCTCCCGACTAGCGGGGGTGCAGATACGCAGTATTTT,CASSDLPTSGGADTQYF
NA,TRBV9,NA,16,TRBJ2-5,TGTGCCAGCAGCGCCGGGGGTGGGGCCATCCAAGAGACCCAGTACTTC,CASSAGGGAIQETQYF
NA,TRBV27,NA,14,TRBJ1-3,TGTGCCAGCAGGCTTGACAGCTCTGGAAACACCATATATTTT,CASRLDSSGNTIYF
NA,TRBV7-6,NA,15,TRBJ2-5,TGTGCCAGCAGCCTAGGTCGACGGGGGATAGAGACCCAGTACTTC,CASSLGRRGIETQYF
TRBD1,TRBV9,NA,16,TRBJ1-1,TGTGCCAGCAGCAGAGGGACAGGGTTGGGACCGACTGAAGCTTTCTTT,CASSRGTGLGPTEAFF
NA,TRBV28,NA,13,TRBJ1-2,TGTGCCAGCACCGGAGGCGCTAACTATGGCTACACCTTC,CASTGGANYGYTF
NA,TRBV27,NA,15,TRBJ2-7,TGTGCCGCTGGATGGGGACCGGGGGAGGCCTACGAGCAGTACTTC,CAAGWGPGEAYEQYF
NA,TRBV9,NA,13,TRBJ1-1,TGTGCCAGCAGCACACAGAGGAACACTGAAGCTTTCTTT,CASSTQRNTEAFF
TRBD1,TRBV2,NA,14,TRBJ1-1,TGTGCCAGCAGCCCCGGGACAGAAAACACTGAAGCTTTCTTT,CASSPGTENTEAFF
NA,TRBV10-3,NA,13,TRBJ2-1,TGTGCCATCAGTGTGGGGGGTAGCGGTGAGCAGTTCTTC,CAISVGGSGEQFF
NA,TRBV5-5,once,15,TRBJ2-3,TGTGCCAGCAGCTTCCGGGGGGCGACGACAGATACGCAGTATTTT,CASSFRGATTDTQYF
NA,TRBV9,once,17,TRBJ2-2,TGTGCCAGCAGCGTAGTAGGAGGGGGCCGGGGCACCGGGGAGCTGTTTTTT,CASSVVGGGRGTGELFF
NA,TRBV19,NA,13,TRBJ1-1,TGTGCCAGTAGTATCTTCCAACAGAACAAAGCTTTCTTT,CASSIFQQNKAFF
NA,TRBV12-5,NA,11,TRBJ1-1,TGTGCTAGCAGGGTGGGCACTGAAGCTTTCTTT,CASRVGTEAFF
TRBD2,TRBV18,few,16,TRBJ2-7,TGTGCCAGCTCACCACCGGGGCTAGCGGCGTCCTACGAGCAGTACTTC,CASSPPGLAASYEQYF
NA,TRBV2,NA,13,TRBJ1-1,TGTGCCAGCAGACTCGGTCGGAACACTGAAGCTTTCTTT,CASRLGRNTEAFF
NA,TRBV2,NA,16,TRBJ2-6,TGTGCCAGCAGTGAAAACGGAGCCTCTGGGGCCAACGTCCTGACTTTC,CASSENGASGANVLTF
TRBD1,TRBV5-1,NA,15,TRBJ2-2,TGCGCCAGCAGCTTAAGGACAGGGAACACCGGGGAGCTGTTTTTT,CASSLRTGNTGELFF
TRBD2,TRBV19,NA,13,TRBJ2-7,TGTGCCAGTAGTACTAGCGGGGGCTACGAGCAGTACTTC,CASSTSGGYEQYF
NA,TRBV5-1,NA,16,TRBJ2-3,TGCGCCAGCAGCTTGGAGGCTTTGGGCCGCACAGATACGCAGTATTTT,CASSLEALGRTDTQYF
NA,TRBV25-1,NA,14,TRBJ2-2,TGTGCCAGCAGTGGACTTACGAACACCGGGGAGCTGTTTTTT,CASSGLTNTGELFF
NA,TRBV5-1,NA,13,TRBJ2-2,TGCGCCAGCAGCTCCGCGAACACCGGGGAGCTGTTTTTT,CASSSANTGELFF
NA,TRBV15,NA,13,TRBJ1-5,TGTGCCACCAGGTGGGCAGACGCTCAGCCCCAGCATTTT,CATRWADAQPQHF
TRBD1,TRBV4-1,NA,17,TRBJ2-2,TGCGCCAGCAGCCAACCTTACAGGGGCGTTAACACCGGGGAGCTGTTTTTT,CASSQPYRGVNTGELFF
TRBD1,TRBV7-6,NA,14,TRBJ1-6,TGTGCCAGCAGCTTTCAGGGGGTGGGTTCACCCCTCCACTTT,CASSFQGVGSPLHF
NA,TRBV2,NA,13,TRBJ1-3,TGTGCCAGCCATCTATTCTCTGGAAACACCATATATTTT,CASHLFSGNTIYF
TRBD1,TRBV4-1,NA,16,TRBJ1-6,TGCGCCAGCAGCCAAGTGGGAGAAGGACAGGGAACACCCCTCCACTTT,CASSQVGEGQGTPLHF
NA,TRBV7-8,few,13,TRBJ1-6,TGTGCCAGCAGCCCTCGGACTTCTTCACCCCTCCACTTT,CASSPRTSSPLHF